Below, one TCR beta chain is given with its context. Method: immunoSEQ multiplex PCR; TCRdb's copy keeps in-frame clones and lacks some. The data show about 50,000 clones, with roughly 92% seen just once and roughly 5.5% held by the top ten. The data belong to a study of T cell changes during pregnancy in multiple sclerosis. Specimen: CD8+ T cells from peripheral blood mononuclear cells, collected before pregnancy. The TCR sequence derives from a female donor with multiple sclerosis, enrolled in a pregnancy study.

The CDR3 DNA sequence: TGTGCCAGCAGCTTAGTCTTGGGAGGGGATGAGCAGTTCTTC. Amino acid sequence: CASSLVLGGDEQFF. This chain uses TRBV7-2 with TRBJ2-1; TRBD2 matches 7 bases. Germline loops: CDR1 SGHTA, CDR2 FQGNSA. After removal of 1 base from V and 8 bases from J, the junction contained 5 bases not matched to a gene. This CDR3 comprises 14 residues.